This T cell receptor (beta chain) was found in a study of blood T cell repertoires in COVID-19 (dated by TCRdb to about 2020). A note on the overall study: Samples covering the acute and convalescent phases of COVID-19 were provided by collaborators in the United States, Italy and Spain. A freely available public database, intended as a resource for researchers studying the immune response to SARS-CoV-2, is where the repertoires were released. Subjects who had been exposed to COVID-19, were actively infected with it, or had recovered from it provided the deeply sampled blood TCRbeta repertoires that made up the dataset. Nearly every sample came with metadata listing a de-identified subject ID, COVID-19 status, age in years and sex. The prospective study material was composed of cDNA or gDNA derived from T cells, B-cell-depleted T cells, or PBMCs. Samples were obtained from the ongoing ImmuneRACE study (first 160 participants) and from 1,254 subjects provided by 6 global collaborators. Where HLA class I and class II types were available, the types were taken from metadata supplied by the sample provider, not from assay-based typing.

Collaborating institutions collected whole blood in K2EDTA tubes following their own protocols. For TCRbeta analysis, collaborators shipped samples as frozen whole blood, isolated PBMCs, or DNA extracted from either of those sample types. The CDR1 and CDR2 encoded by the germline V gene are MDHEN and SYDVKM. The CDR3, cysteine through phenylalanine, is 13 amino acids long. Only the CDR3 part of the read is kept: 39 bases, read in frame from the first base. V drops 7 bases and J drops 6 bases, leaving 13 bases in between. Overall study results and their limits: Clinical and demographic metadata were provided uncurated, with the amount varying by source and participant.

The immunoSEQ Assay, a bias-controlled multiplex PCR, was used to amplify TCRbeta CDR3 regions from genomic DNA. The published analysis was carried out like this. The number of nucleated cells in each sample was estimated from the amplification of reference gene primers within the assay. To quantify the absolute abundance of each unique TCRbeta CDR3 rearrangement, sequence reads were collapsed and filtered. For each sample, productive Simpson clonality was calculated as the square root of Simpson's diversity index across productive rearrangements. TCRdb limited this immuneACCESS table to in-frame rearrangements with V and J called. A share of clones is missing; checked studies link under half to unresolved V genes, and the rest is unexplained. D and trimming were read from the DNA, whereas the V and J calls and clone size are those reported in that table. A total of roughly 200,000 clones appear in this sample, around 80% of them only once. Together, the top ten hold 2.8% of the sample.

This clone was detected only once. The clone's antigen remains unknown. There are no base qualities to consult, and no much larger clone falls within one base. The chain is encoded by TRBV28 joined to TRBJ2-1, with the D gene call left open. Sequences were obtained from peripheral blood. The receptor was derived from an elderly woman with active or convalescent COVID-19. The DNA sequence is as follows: TGTGCCAGCACCGTGTGGCAGATCAATGAGCAGTTCTTC. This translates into CASTVWQINEQFF. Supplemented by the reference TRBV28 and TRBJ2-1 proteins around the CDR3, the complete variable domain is DVKVTQSSRYLVKRTGEKVFLECVQDMDHENMFWYRQDPGLGLRLIYFSYDVKMKEKGDIPEGYSVSREKKERFSLILESASTNQTSMYLCASTVWQINEQFFGPGTRLTVL.